Shown below are 22 T cell receptor beta chains from a single sample sequenced in a study of blood T cell repertoires in COVID-19 (dated by TCRdb to about 2020). The library relied on the immunoSEQ multiplex PCR assay. TCRdb retrieved this table from immuneACCESS and kept in-frame rearrangements only. Not all clones are present; in checked studies, unresolved V genes account for under half, and no reason is known for the remainder. Recorded for this sample are 190,000 or so clones; 86% of them occurred a single time. In total, the top ten clones hold less than 3% of the sample. Sequencing used peripheral blood. The receptors derive from a woman aged 30 to 39 with active or convalescent COVID-19.

The CDR3 loop is CASSPRRGYGYTF. The DNA for the CDR3 is TGTGCCAGCAGCCCAAGGCGGGGCTATGGCTACACCTTC. This rearrangement joins TRBV11-2 to TRBJ1-2; no clear D gene. Germline V gene lookup returns CDR1 SGHAT and CDR2 FQNNGV. Between the trimmed V and J ends, which lost 5 bases and 4 bases, there was a span of 11 bases. This CDR3 has 13 amino acids.

This clone was recorded only once. The V call is TRBV5-1, the J call TRBJ2-7; 9 bases are shared with TRBD1. Unmatched junction bases numbered 3, after V lost 0 bases and J lost 2 bases. The CDR3 covers 15 residues. Germline assignment: CDR1 SGHRS and CDR2 YFSETQ. Written as DNA, the CDR3 is TGCGCCAGCAGCTTGGGGGACAGGGACCCCTACGAGCAGTACTTC. Protein product: CASSLGDRDPYEQYF.

The genes are TRBV30 and TRBJ1-2, with TRBD1 matching over 8 bases. The CDR3 is made up of 18 amino acids. Unmatched junction bases numbered 19, after V lost 5 bases and J lost 2 bases. The germline V gene has CDR1 GTSNPN and CDR2 SVGIG (reference sequence). This CDR3 reads CAWAYGDSGQDLNYGYTF. The CDR3 DNA reads as TGTGCCTGGGCGTACGGGGACTCGGGACAGGACCTGAACTATGGCTACACCTTC.

CDR3 nucleotide sequence: TGTGCCAGCAGCTTTCCAAAAGGGGGGACTAGCGGCCAAGAGACCCAGTACTTC. The encoded protein is CASSFPKGGTSGQETQYF. The gene calls are TRBV7-9 and TRBJ2-5; 11 bases line up with TRBD2. Germline CDR1 is SEHNR and CDR2 is FQNEAQ (reference sequence). V shed 3 bases and J 1 base; nucleotides not matched to a gene: 10. This CDR3 region has 18 residues.

The genes are TRBV29-1 and TRBJ1-2, with D uncertain. Per the germline V gene, CDR1 is SQVTM and CDR2 is ANQGSEA. CDR3 length: 11 residues. V lost 6 bases and J lost 4, with 9 bases in between. The CDR3 sequence is CSVPLGYGYTF. CDR3 bases: TGCAGCGTCCCCCTCGGCTATGGCTACACCTTC.

The chain is built from TRBV6-5 and TRBJ1-2; D is unresolved. Germline-derived CDR1 and CDR2 are MNHEY and SVGAGI. The CDR3 totals 16 residues. The V and J ends lost 0 bases and 3 bases respectively, with 14 bases between them. The CDR3 loop is CASSYSRETKDYGYTF. DNA of the CDR3: TGTGCCAGCAGTTACTCGAGGGAGACTAAGGACTATGGCTACACCTTC.

The chain links TRBV5-5 to TRBJ2-2, with D possibly TRBD2 on 6 matching bases. CDR3 size: 14 residues. The germline V gene has CDR1 SGHKS and CDR2 YYEKEE (reference sequence). Deletions cut 4 bases from V and 4 bases from J, with 11 bases between. The CDR3 region is CASSGGLLTGELFF. DNA of the CDR3: TGTGCCAGCAGCGGGGGACTCCTCACCGGGGAGCTGTTTTTT.

This CDR3 is CASSLDGTPIEAFF. DNA for the CDR3: TGCGCCAGCAGCTTGGATGGGACACCCATTGAAGCTTTCTTT. The chain links TRBV5-1 to TRBJ1-1, with TRBD1 as a possible D gene (6 bases). This CDR3 spans 14 amino acids. Germline V CDR1 and CDR2: SGHRS, YFSETQ. The germline V and J ends were trimmed by 0 bases and 7 bases, with 13 bases remaining between them.

V and J are TRBV21-1 and TRBJ2-7; TRBD2 was called by the table and not checked on the DNA. TRBV21-1 is a listed pseudogene. This CDR3 has 16 residues. The CDR3 spells CASSKALCGLEYEQYF. The DNA for the CDR3 is TGTGCCAGCAGCAAAGCGCTTTGCGGGTTAGAGTACGAGCAGTACTTC.

The rearrangement links TRBV2 to TRBJ1-5; D might be TRBD1 (6 bases). The V gene's germline CDR1 is SNHLY and CDR2 FYNNEI. V was pared by 3 bases and J by 4 bases, with 13 bases between. The CDR3 totals 15 residues. The CDR3 DNA sequence: TGTGCCAGCAGTGACAGGTCAGGGGCAAATCAGCCCCAGCATTTT. Translating it yields CASSDRSGANQPQHF. Supplemented by reference TRBV2 and TRBJ1-5, the full variable domain reads EPEVTQTPSHQVTQMGQEVILRCVPISNHLYFYWYRQILGQKVEFLVSFYNNEISEKSEIFDDQFSVERPDGSNFTLKIRSTKLEDSAMYFCASSDRSGANQPQHFGDGTRLSIL.

This chain connects TRBV7-9 to TRBJ2-7; 8 nucleotides align to TRBD2. The CDR3 contains 17 residues. V lost 1 base, J lost 2 bases, and 10 bases stayed unmatched. Germline CDR1 reads SEHNR; CDR2 reads FQNEAQ (reference sequence). The CDR3 loop is CASSLGAPGLVPYEQYF. The DNA for the CDR3 is TGTGCCAGCAGCTTAGGAGCTCCGGGACTAGTTCCCTACGAGCAGTACTTC.

The V and J genes are TRBV5-1 and TRBJ1-6, with D hard to call. The CDR3 is made up of 14 amino acids. Germline values: CDR1 SGHRS, CDR2 YFSETQ. V shed 2 bases and J shed 6 bases, with 9 bases lying between them. The CDR3 is CASSFTETNSPLHF. The CDR3 DNA sequence: TGCGCCAGCAGCTTCACAGAGACTAATTCACCCCTCCACTTT.

The chain combines TRBV4-2 with TRBJ2-7; 12 bases are a match to TRBD2. J gave up 7 bases and V 4 bases, and 17 bases lay outside the gene matches. Germline V gene sequence: CDR1 LGHNA, CDR2 YNFKEQ. The CDR3 loop spans 18 amino acids. DNA of the CDR3: TGTGCCAGCAGCCGTGAGACTAGCGGGAGAGGGGTCGGGGAGGAGCAGTACTTC. Its protein product is CASSRETSGRGVGEEQYF.

The chain joins TRBV11-2 to TRBJ2-1; the match to TRBD2 covers 11 bases. Unmatched junction bases numbered 7, after V lost 3 bases and J lost 9 bases. The germline gives CDR1 SGHAT, CDR2 FQNNGV. The CDR3 has 15 amino acids. This CDR3 is CASSFIAGGPGEQFF. For the CDR3, the DNA is TGTGCCAGCAGCTTCATAGCGGGAGGGCCAGGTGAGCAGTTCTTC.

V usage is TRBV11-2 and J usage is TRBJ2-1; a weak D match, TRBD1 (6 bases). Germline CDR1 SGHAT, CDR2 FQNNGV. V was shortened by 5 bases and J by 5 bases, with 19 bases between the two germline ends. The CDR3 has 16 amino acids. CDR3 in amino acids: CASSPVSGGQNNEQFF. The CDR3, as DNA: TGTGCCAGCAGCCCAGTTTCGGGCGGACAGAACAATGAGCAGTTCTTC.

The V call is TRBV7-2, the J call TRBJ1-4; the D gene is possibly TRBD1 (5 bases). Germline CDR1 reads SGHTA; CDR2 reads FQGNSA. The CDR3 has 14 residues. V was clipped by 2 bases and J by 8 bases, with 12 bases between them. CDR3 region: CASSLQGVEEKLFF. The CDR3 nucleotides are TGTGCCAGCAGCTTACAAGGGGTTGAGGAAAAACTGTTTTTT.

The gene calls are TRBV5-5 and TRBJ2-1, with 8 nucleotides matching TRBD1. The V gene's germline CDR1 is SGHKS and CDR2 YYEKEE (reference sequence). V lost 4 bases, J lost 2 bases, and 5 bases stayed unmatched. This CDR3 has 15 amino acids. For the CDR3, the DNA is TGTGCCAGCAGCAAAGACAGGGGCGCCTACAATGAGCAGTTCTTC. Its protein product is CASSKDRGAYNEQFF.

The chain recombines TRBV28 with TRBJ2-4; D is perhaps TRBD2 (7 bases). Trimming took off 6 bases at V and 5 bases at J, with 14 bases between the two ends. From germline, CDR1 is MDHEN and CDR2 SYDVKM. CDR3 size: 14 residues. The CDR3 DNA reads TGTGCCAGCAGCCCGGGGGGCCGGGAAAACATTCAGTACTTC. This gives the protein CASSPGGRENIQYF.

This chain uses TRBV11-2 with TRBJ2-1; maybe TRBD1 (6 bases). V was pared by 0 bases and J by 3 bases, with 15 bases between. Germline V gene sequence: CDR1 SGHAT, CDR2 FQNNGV. The length of the CDR3 is 17 residues. CDR3 in amino acids: CASSLEAAGTLYNEQFF. Written as DNA, the CDR3 is TGTGCCAGCAGCTTAGAGGCGGCCGGGACACTCTACAATGAGCAGTTCTTC.

This sequence joins TRBV19 and TRBJ2-7; 11 nucleotides line up with TRBD2. The CDR3 is 15 residues long. The V gene end was trimmed by 5 bases and the J gene end by 5 bases; junction bases not matched to a gene: 8. The germline V gene encodes CDR1 LNHDA and CDR2 SQIVND (reference sequence). The CDR3, as DNA: TGTGCCAGTAGTCCCACTAGCGGGAGAGTGGACGAGCAGTACTTC. The encoded protein is CASSPTSGRVDEQYF.

This clone was counted between two and nine times. The chain is built from TRBV2 and TRBJ1-5; 7 bases map to TRBD1. Germline CDR1 reads SNHLY; CDR2 reads FYNNEI. V lost 5 bases to trimming and J lost 6 bases; unmatched junction nucleotides: 4. This CDR3 has 13 residues. CDR3 protein: CASSTGEGQPQHF. The CDR3 nucleotides are TGTGCCAGCAGTACAGGGGAAGGTCAGCCCCAGCATTTT.

This clone is a singleton in its sample. This sequence joins TRBV28 and TRBJ2-5; 11 positions agree with TRBD1. The CDR3 length is 17 residues. The junction had 14 bases not matched to a gene; V was cut back by 6 bases and J by 5 bases. Looked up from germline, CDR1 is MDHEN and CDR2 is SYDVKM. CDR3 nucleotides: TGTGCCAGCAGCCGAGGGGACAGGGGGAGAGTAGCGGAGACCCAGTACTTC. It yields the protein CASSRGDRGRVAETQYF.